This entry lists 3 T cell receptor beta chains sequenced from one sample in a study of blood T cell repertoires in COVID-19. TCRdb keeps only in-frame clones here, not all; method: immunoSEQ multiplex PCR. This sample has tens of thousands of clones, with approximately 89% found just once. The sample comprised peripheral blood. All receptors derive from a man aged 45-60 years with acute or convalescent COVID-19.

This chain links TRBV28 with TRBJ2-1; TRBD2 aligns across 11 bases. J lost 4 bases, V lost 3 bases, and 5 bases had no gene match. Germline loops: CDR1 MDHEN, CDR2 SYDVKM. This CDR3 comprises 16 residues. CDR3 region: CASSFPGLAEYNEQFF. CDR3 DNA: TGTGCCAGCAGTTTTCCGGGACTAGCGGAATACAATGAGCAGTTCTTC.

V and J are TRBV18 and TRBJ2-7; 7 bases align to TRBD1. Germline assignment: CDR1 KGHSH and CDR2 LQKENI. CDR3 size: 15 residues. V was pared by 1 base and J by 3 bases, with 6 bases of the junction left unmatched. The CDR3 is CASSPQQGPSYEQYF. CDR3 coding DNA: TGTGCCAGCTCACCACAACAGGGGCCTAGCTACGAGCAGTACTTC.

The chain employs TRBV5-5 and TRBJ2-6; D might be TRBD1 (6 bases). Trimming cost V 4 bases and J 1 base, with 9 bases left between them. The V gene's germline CDR1 is SGHKS and CDR2 YYEKEE (reference sequence). CDR3 length: 15 residues. The CDR3 nucleotides read TGTGCCAGCAGCGGGGGCGTTTCTGGGGCCAACGTCCTGACTTTC. Translation gives CASSGGVSGANVLTF.